These 6 T cell receptor beta chains came from one sample sequenced in a study of shared clonotypes between healthy human individuals. Produced via immunoSEQ multiplex PCR; TCRdb's table is partial and in-frame only. The sample contains a few million clones, approximately 94% of which appear only once. The sequenced sample was naive CD4+ T cells sorted from blood. Regarding subset: CD45RA+ positively selected. The receptors originated from a man between 18 and 35 years old in good health.

V gene TRBV10-1 combines with J gene TRBJ2-5; 7 bases align to TRBD2. Germline V lookup: CDR1 WNHNN, CDR2 SYGVQD (reference sequence). J gave up 2 bases and V 9 bases, and 0 bases lay outside the gene matches. CDR3 length equals 11 residues. DNA for the CDR3: TGCGCCAGGGGGGGGCAAGAGACCCAGTACTTC. Amino acid sequence: CARGGQETQYF.

This chain connects TRBV21-1 to TRBJ2-1; TRBD1, the table's D call, lacks a check against the DNA. TRBV21-1 is described as a pseudogene. The CDR3 is 18 residues long. In DNA, the CDR3 is TGTGCCAGCAGCAAAGCAGGGGGAGCATCGAGCTCCTACAATGAGCAGTTCTTC. Protein product: CASSKAGGASSSYNEQFF.

The rearrangement links TRBV19 to TRBJ1-6; no clear D. Germline loops: CDR1 LNHDA, CDR2 SQIVND (reference sequence). The ends were cut back, 4 bases at V and 10 bases at J, with 20 bases in the middle. CDR3 size: 16 residues. This CDR3 reads CASSTSARAYWSPLHF. CDR3 nucleotides: TGTGCCAGTAGTACAAGTGCAAGGGCCTATTGGTCACCCCTCCACTTT.

The table lists this clone with a few counts. The same CDR3 also results from other DNA sequences found in this sample. The genes are TRBV5-4 and TRBJ1-1; TRBD1 might be the D (5 bases). Germline loops: CDR1 SGHNT, CDR2 YYREEE (reference sequence). The germline V and J ends were trimmed by 4 bases and 1 base, with 8 bases remaining between them. This CDR3 region has 13 residues. CDR3 bases: TGTGCCAGCAGCCGGGACGGGAACACTGAAGCTTTCTTT. It codes for CASSRDGNTEAFF.

The chain couples TRBV6-5 to TRBJ2-7; D unresolved. Trimming cost V 6 bases and J 2 bases, with 17 bases left between them. Looked up from germline, CDR1 is MNHEY and CDR2 is SVGAGI. The CDR3 has 15 amino acids. In DNA, the CDR3 is TGTGCCAGCAGCCCTACCCAAGGAAGCACCTACGAGCAGTACTTC. It encodes CASSPTQGSTYEQYF.

The chain joins TRBV7-2 to TRBJ1-3; unclear D gene. The germline V and J ends were trimmed by 0 bases and 0 bases, with 6 bases remaining between them. This CDR3 is built from 15 residues. Germline loops: CDR1 SGHTA, CDR2 FQGNSA. The CDR3 protein is CASSLAPSSGNTIYF. The CDR3, as DNA: TGTGCCAGCAGCTTAGCTCCGAGCTCTGGAAACACCATATATTTT.